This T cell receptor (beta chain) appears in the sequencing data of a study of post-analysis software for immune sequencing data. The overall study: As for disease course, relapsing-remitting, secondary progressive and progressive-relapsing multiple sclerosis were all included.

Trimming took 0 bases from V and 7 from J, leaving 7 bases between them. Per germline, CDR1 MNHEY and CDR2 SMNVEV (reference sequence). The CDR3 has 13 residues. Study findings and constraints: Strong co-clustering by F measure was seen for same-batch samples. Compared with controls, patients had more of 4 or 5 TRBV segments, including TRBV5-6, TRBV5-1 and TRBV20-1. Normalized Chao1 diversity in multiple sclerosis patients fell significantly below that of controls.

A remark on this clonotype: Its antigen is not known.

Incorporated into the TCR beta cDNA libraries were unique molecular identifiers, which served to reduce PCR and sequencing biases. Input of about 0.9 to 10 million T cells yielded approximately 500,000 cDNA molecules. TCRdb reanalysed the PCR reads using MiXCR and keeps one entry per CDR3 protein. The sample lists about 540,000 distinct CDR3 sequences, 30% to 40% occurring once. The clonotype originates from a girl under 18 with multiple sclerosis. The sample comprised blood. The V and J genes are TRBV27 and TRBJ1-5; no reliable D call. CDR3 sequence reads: CASSLSGRQPQHF. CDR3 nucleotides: TGTGCCAGCAGTTTATCGGGGAGGCAGCCCCAGCATTTT.